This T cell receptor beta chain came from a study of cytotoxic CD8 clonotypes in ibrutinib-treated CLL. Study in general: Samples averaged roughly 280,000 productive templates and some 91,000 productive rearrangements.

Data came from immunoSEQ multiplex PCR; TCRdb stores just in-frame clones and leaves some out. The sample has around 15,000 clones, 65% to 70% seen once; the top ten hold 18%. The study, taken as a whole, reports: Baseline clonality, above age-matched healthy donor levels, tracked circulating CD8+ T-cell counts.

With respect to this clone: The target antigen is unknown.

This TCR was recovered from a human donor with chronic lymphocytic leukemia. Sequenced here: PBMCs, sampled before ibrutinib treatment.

The CDR3 sequence is CASPRPRVFRVSYEQYF. The CDR3, as DNA: TGTGCCAGCCCTCGTCCGAGGGTGTTTAGGGTCTCCTACGAGCAGTACTTC. The V and J genes are TRBV27 and TRBJ2-7; D may be TRBD2 (5 bases). V dropped 8 bases and J dropped 0 bases, with 23 bases sitting between them. This CDR3 region has 17 residues. Per the germline V gene, CDR1 is MNHEY and CDR2 is SMNVEV (reference sequence).